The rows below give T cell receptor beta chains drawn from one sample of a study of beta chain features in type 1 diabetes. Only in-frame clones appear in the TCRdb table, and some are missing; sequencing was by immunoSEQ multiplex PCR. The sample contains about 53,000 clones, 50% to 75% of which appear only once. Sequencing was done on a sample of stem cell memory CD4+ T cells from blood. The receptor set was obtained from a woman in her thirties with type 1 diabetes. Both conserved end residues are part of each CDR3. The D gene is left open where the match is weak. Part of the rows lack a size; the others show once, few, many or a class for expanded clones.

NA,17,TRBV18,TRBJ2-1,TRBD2,TGTGCCAGCTCACCTCTGGCGGGAGGCCTCTCCTACAATGAGCAGTTCTTC,CASSPLAGGLSYNEQFF
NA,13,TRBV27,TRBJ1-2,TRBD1,TGTGCCAGCAGTCGGGACAGGGGAGGAGGCTACACCTTC,CASSRDRGGGYTF
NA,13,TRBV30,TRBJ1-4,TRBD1,TGTGCCTGGAGTGTACAGGGGTTGGAAAAACTGTTTTTT,CAWSVQGLEKLFF
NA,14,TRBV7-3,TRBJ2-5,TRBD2,TGTGCCAGCAGCCAAACTAGCGGGCAAGAGACCCAGTACTTC,CASSQTSGQETQYF
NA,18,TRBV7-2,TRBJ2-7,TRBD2,TGTGCCAGCAGCTTTAAACTAGCGGGAGGCGGTAGTGTCTACGAGCAGTACTTC,CASSFKLAGGGSVYEQYF
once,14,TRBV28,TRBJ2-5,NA,TGTGTCCTAACCCAGGGCAGGGAAGGAGAGACCCAGTACTTC,CVLTQGREGETQYF
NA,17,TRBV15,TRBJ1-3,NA,TGTGCCACCAGCAGAGATGCCCCTAGCCTCTCTGGAAACACCATATATTTT,CATSRDAPSLSGNTIYF
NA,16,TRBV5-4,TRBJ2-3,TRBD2,TGTGCCAGCAGCTTCCCAGCGGGACTTAGCACAGATACGCAGTATTTT,CASSFPAGLSTDTQYF
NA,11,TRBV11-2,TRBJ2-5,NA,TGTGCCAGCAGCCCACAAGAGACCCAGTACTTC,CASSPQETQYF
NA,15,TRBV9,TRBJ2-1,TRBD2,TGTGCCAGCAGCGTAGGACTAGCGGGAGTGGATGAGCAGTTCTTC,CASSVGLAGVDEQFF
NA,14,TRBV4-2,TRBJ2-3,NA,TGTGCCAGCAGCCAACCCGGGGACACAGATACGCAGTATTTT,CASSQPGDTDTQYF
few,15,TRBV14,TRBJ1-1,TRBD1,TGTGCCAGCAGCCAAGTGACAGGGATTACGACTGAAGCTTTCTTT,CASSQVTGITTEAFF
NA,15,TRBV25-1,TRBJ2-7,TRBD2,TGTGCCAGCAGTGAAATGAACGGGAGGGCCAACGAGCAGTACTTC,CASSEMNGRANEQYF
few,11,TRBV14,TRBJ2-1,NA,TGTGCCAGCCGGGGCTACAATGAGCAGTTCTTC,CASRGYNEQFF
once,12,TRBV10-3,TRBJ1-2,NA,TGTGCCATCAGTGATTCGGGATATGGCTACACCTTC,CAISDSGYGYTF
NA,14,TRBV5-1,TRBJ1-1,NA,TGCGCCAGCAGCTTGGATTTGGCCCGTACTGAAGCTTTCTTT,CASSLDLARTEAFF
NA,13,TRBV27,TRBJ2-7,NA,TGTGCCAGCGGCGGCAGATTTGCCTACGAGCAGTACTTC,CASGGRFAYEQYF
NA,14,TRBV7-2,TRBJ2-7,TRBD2,TGTGCCAGCAGCTTAGGCAGACTAGCTTCCGAGCAGTACTTC,CASSLGRLASEQYF
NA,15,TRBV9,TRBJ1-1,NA,TGTGCCAGCAGCGAGCAGACAGCCGGTAGGGCTGAAGCTTTCTTT,CASSEQTAGRAEAFF
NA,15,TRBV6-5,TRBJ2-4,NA,TGTGCCAGCAGTTACCATTCAGGGTCAGGGGACATTCAGTACTTC,CASSYHSGSGDIQYF
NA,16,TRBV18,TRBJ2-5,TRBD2,TGTGCCAGCTCCAATAGACTAGCGGGAGTCCAAGAGACCCAGTACTTC,CASSNRLAGVQETQYF
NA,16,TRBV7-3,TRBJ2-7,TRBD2,TGTGCCAGCAGCTGCACCGGGACTAGCGGGAGTCAGGGGCAGTACTTC,CASSCTGTSGSQGQYF
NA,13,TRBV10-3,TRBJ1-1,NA,TGTGCCATCAGACAAGGACTAAACACTGAAGCTTTCTTT,CAIRQGLNTEAFF
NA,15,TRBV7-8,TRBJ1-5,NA,TGTGCCAGCACCAAGAATGAGCTGTCCAATCAGCCCCAGCATTTT,CASTKNELSNQPQHF
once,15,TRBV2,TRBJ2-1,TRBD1,TGTGCCAGCAGGCGGGACAGGGGTACGTACAATGAGCAGTTCTTC,CASRRDRGTYNEQFF
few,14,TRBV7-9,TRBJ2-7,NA,TGTGCCAGCAGCCTTTTACAGGACTCCTACGAGCAGTACTTC,CASSLLQDSYEQYF
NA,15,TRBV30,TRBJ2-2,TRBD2,TGTGCCTGGAGCTTCAGCGGGAGGATCGCCGGGGAGCTGTTTTTT,CAWSFSGRIAGELFF
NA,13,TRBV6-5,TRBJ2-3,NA,TGTGCCAGCAGTTCCCTCGTGGCTGATACGCAGTATTTT,CASSSLVADTQYF
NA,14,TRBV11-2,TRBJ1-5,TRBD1,TGTGCCAGCAGCTTAGGGACAGGTGGCCAGCCCCAGCATTTT,CASSLGTGGQPQHF
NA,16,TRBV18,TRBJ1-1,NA,TGTGCCAGCTCACCAATACCGGGGAGACGGAACACTGAAGCTTTCTTT,CASSPIPGRRNTEAFF
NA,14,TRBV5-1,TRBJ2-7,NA,TGCGCCAGCAGCTTGGGACAGGCGGCCTACGAGCAGTACTTC,CASSLGQAAYEQYF
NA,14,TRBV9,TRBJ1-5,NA,TGTGCCAGCAGCGTAGCGGGGAGCAATCAGCCCCAGCATTTT,CASSVAGSNQPQHF
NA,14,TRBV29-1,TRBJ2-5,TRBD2,TGCAGCGTTAGACTAGCGGGAGAAGGAGAGACCCAGTACTTC,CSVRLAGEGETQYF
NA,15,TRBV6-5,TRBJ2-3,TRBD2,TGTGCCAGCAGGTCACTAGCGGGAGGGAGAGATACGCAGTATTTT,CASRSLAGGRDTQYF
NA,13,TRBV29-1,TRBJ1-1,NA,TGCAGCGTTGATACCGGGATGAACACTGAAGCTTTCTTT,CSVDTGMNTEAFF
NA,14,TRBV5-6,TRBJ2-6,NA,TGTGCCAGCAGCCTTTTCTCTGGGGCCAACGTCCTGACTTTC,CASSLFSGANVLTF
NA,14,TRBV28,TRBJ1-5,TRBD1,TGTGCCAGCAGGACAGGGGGCCGGGATCAGCCCCAGCATTTT,CASRTGGRDQPQHF
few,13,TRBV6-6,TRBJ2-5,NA,TGTGCCAGCAGTTACTCGGTCGGAGTCGATCCGTACTTC,CASSYSVGVDPYF
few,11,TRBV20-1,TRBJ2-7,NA,TGCAGTGCGTCTCCGCGGTACGAGCAGTACTTC,CSASPRYEQYF
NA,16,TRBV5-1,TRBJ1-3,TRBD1,TGCGCCAGCAGCTGGAGGGGGACAGGGCCTGGAAACACCATATATTTT,CASSWRGTGPGNTIYF
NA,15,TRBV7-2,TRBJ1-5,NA,TGTGCCAGCAGCTTCACGTCAGGGGACAATCAGCCCCAGCATTTT,CASSFTSGDNQPQHF
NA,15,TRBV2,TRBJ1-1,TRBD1,TGTGCCAGCAGGAACCGACAGGGCTCGAACACTGAAGCTTTCTTT,CASRNRQGSNTEAFF
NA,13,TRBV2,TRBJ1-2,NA,TGTGCCAGCATTTTGTCGCGGTGGTATGGCTACACCTTC,CASILSRWYGYTF
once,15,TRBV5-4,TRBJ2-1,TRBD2,TGTGCCAGCAGCTTGCAGGCGGGGGGTTACAATGAGCAGTTCTTC,CASSLQAGGYNEQFF